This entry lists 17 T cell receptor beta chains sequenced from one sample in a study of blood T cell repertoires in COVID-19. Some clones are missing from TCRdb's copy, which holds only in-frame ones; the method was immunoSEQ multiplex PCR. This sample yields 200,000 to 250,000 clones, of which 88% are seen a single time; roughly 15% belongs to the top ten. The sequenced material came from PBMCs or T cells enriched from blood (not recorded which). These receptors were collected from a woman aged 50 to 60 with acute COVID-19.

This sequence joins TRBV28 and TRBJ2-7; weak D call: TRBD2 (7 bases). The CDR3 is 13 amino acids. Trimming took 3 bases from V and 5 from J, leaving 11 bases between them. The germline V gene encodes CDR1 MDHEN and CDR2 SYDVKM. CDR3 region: CASSFGGAHEQYF. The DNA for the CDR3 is TGTGCCAGCAGTTTTGGGGGGGCCCACGAGCAGTACTTC.

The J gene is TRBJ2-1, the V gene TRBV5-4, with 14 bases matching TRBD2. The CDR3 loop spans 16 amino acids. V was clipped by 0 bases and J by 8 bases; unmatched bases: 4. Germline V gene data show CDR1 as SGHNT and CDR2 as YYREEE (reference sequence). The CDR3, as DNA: TGTGCCAGCAGCTTGGCGACTAGCGGGAGGGGCGATGAGCAGTTCTTC. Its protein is CASSLATSGRGDEQFF.

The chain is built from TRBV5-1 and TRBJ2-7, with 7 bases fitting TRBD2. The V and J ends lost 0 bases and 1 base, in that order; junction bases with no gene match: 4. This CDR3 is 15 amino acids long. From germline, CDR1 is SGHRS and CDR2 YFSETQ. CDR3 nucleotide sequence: TGCGCCAGCAGCTTGGGACTAGCACGGTCCTACGAGCAGTACTTC. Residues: CASSLGLARSYEQYF. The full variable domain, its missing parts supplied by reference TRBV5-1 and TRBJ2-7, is KAGVTQTPRYLIKTRGQQVTLSCSPISGHRSVSWYQQTPGQGLQFLFEYFSETQRNKGNFPGRFSGRQFSNSRSEMNVSTLELGDSALYLCASSLGLARSYEQYFGPGTRLTVT.

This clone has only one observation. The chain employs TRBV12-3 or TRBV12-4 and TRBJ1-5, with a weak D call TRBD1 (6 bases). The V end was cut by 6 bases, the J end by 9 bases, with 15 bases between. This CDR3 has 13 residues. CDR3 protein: CASRGTGKLPQHF. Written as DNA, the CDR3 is TGTGCCAGCAGGGGCACAGGGAAGCTGCCCCAGCATTTT.

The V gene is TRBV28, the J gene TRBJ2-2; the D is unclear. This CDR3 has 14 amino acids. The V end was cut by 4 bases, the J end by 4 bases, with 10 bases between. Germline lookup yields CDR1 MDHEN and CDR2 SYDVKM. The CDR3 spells CASSSRGPTGELFF. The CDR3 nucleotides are TGTGCCAGCAGTTCTCGCGGTCCCACCGGGGAGCTGTTTTTT.

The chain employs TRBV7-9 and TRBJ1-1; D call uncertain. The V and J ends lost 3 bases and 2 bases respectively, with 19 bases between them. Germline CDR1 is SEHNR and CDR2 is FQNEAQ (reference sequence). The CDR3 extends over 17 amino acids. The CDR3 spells CASSFTRTGGLNTEAFF. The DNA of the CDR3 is TGTGCCAGCAGCTTCACTAGGACGGGAGGCCTTAACACTGAAGCTTTCTTT.

The CDR3 DNA sequence: TGTGCCAGCAGCCAAAGATGGGGGGATCTACAGGGGCACGAGCAGTACTTC. Its translation is CASSQRWGDLQGHEQYF. This rearrangement joins TRBV3-1 (or the pseudogene TRBV3-2) to TRBJ2-7, with a possible D match to TRBD1 (7 bases). V lost 2 bases and J lost 5, with 22 bases in between. This CDR3 has 17 amino acids. Germline V gives CDR1 LGHDT, CDR2 YNNKEL (reference sequence).

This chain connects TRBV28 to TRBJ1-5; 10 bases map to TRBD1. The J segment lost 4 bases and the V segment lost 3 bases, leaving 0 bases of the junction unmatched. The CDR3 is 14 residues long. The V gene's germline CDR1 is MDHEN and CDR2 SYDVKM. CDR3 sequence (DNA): TGTGCCAGCAGTTTGGGACAGGGGAATCAGCCCCAGCATTTT. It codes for CASSLGQGNQPQHF.

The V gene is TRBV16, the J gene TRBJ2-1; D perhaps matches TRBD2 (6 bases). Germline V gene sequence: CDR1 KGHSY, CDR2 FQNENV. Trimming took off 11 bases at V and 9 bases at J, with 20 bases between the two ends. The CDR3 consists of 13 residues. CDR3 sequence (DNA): TGTGCCGCCGGACACAACCTTAGCGGTGAGCAGTTCTTC. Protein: CAAGHNLSGEQFF. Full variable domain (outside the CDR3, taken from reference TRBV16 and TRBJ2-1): GEEVAQTPKHLVRGEGQKAKLYCAPIKGHSYVFWYQQVLKNEFKFLISFQNENVFDETGMPKERFSAKCLPNSPCSLEIQATKLEDSAVYFCAAGHNLSGEQFFGPGTRLTVL.

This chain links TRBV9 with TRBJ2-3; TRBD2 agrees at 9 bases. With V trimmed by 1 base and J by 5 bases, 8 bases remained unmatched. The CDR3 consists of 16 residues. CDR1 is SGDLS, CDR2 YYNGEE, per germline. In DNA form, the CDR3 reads TGTGCCAGCAGCGTAAGATCCCTAGCGGGACAAGATACGCAGTATTTT. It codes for CASSVRSLAGQDTQYF.

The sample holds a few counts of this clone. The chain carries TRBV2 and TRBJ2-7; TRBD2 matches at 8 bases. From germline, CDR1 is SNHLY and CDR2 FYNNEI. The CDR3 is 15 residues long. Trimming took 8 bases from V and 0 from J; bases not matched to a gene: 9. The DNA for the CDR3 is TGTGCCAGCCACTACCTAGCGGGCAGCTCCTACGAGCAGTACTTC. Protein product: CASHYLAGSSYEQYF.

CDR3 in DNA: TGTGCCAGCACCCTCCGGTCCGGACTAGCTGGTAATGAGCAGTTCTTC. It specifies CASTLRSGLAGNEQFF. The genes are TRBV28 and TRBJ2-1; 8 bases align to TRBD2. Germline V CDR1 and CDR2: MDHEN, SYDVKM. V shed 7 bases, J shed 7 bases, and the junction held 15 bases outside the gene matches. CDR3 length: 16 residues.

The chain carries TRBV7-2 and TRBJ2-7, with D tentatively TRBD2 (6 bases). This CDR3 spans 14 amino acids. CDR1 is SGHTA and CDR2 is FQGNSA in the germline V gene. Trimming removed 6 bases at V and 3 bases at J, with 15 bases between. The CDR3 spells CASSPTGGIYEQYF. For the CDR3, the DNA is TGTGCCAGCAGTCCGACTGGAGGGATCTACGAGCAGTACTTC.

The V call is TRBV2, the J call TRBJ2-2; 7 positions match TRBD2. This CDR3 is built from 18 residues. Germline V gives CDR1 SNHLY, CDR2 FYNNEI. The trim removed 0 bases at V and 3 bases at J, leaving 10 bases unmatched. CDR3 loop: CASSEALRLAEDTGELFF. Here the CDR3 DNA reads TGTGCCAGCAGTGAAGCGCTTAGGCTAGCGGAGGACACCGGGGAGCTGTTTTTT.

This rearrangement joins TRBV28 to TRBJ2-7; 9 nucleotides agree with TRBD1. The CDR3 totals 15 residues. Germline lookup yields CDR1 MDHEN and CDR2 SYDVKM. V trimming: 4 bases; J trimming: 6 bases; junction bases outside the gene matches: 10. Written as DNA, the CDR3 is TGTGCCAGCAGTTCACCGGGACAGGGCTCCGGCGAGCAGTACTTC. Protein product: CASSSPGQGSGEQYF.

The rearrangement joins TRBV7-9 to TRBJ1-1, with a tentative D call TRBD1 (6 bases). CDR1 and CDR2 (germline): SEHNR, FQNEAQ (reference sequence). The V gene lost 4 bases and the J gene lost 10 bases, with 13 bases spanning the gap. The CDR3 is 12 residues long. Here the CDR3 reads CASSSTGIGAFF. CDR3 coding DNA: TGTGCCAGCAGCTCTACAGGGATAGGAGCTTTCTTT.

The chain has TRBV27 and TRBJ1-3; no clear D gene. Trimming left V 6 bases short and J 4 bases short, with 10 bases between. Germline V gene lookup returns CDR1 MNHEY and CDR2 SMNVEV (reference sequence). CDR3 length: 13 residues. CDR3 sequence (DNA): TGTGCCAGCAGCCTAGGTGTGGGAAACACCATATATTTT. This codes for CASSLGVGNTIYF.